This record concerns one T cell receptor beta chain sequence. Its antigen is as yet unknown. This entry is derived from a study of PD-1 blockade in classical Hodgkin lymphoma. Study-level background: It was nivolumab at 3 mg/kg, given intravenously every 2 weeks, that patients received. Findings of the study overall: Newly diagnosed patients were reported to start with lower TCR diversity than healthy donors.

Trimming left V 8 bases short and J 2 bases short, with 5 bases between. The CDR3 is 11 residues long. Germline values: CDR1 ENHRY, CDR2 SYGVKD. Autologous stem cell transplantation was followed by relapse in every patient, and brentuximab vedotin exposure varied. The repertoire was sequenced with immunoSEQ multiplex PCR; TCRdb's copy has only in-frame clones and lacks some. This sample has about 90,000 clones; 89% occur once, and the top ten carry around 10%. The chain combines TRBV10-3 with TRBJ2-3; D unresolved. The material was peripheral blood mononuclear cells (PBMCs), obtained before the second cycle of nivolumab. The receptor was derived from a human donor with classical Hodgkin lymphoma. The CDR3 reads CAIQNTDTQYF. The CDR3 DNA is TGTGCCATCCAGAACACAGATACGCAGTATTTT.